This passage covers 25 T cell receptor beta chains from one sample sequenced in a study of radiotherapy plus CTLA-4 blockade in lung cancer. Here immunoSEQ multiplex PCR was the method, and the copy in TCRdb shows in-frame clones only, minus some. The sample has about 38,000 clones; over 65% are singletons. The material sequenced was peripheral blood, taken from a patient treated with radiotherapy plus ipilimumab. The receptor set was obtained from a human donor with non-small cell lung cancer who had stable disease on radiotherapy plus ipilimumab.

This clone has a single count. In DNA form, the CDR3 reads TGCGCCAGCACCCTGACAGGGGTCGGGGGTGAAGCTTTCTTT. Translation: CASTLTGVGGEAFF. The chain recombines TRBV10-2 with TRBJ1-1; 8 nucleotides agree with TRBD1. The CDR3 is made up of 14 amino acids. Germline CDR1 and CDR2: WSHSY and SAAADI. The J segment lost 7 bases and the V segment lost 7 bases, leaving 11 bases of the junction unmatched.

CDR3 sequence: CASSLSQDRGNYGYTF. CDR3 sequence (DNA): TGTGCCAGCAGTCTCTCCCAGGACAGGGGAAACTATGGCTACACCTTC. V is TRBV27 and J is TRBJ1-2, with 9 bases fitting TRBD1. CDR1 MNHEY and CDR2 SMNVEV come from the germline V gene (reference sequence). The CDR3 spans 16 residues. Losses at the gene ends were 5 bases for V and 2 bases for J; bases not matched to a gene: 9.

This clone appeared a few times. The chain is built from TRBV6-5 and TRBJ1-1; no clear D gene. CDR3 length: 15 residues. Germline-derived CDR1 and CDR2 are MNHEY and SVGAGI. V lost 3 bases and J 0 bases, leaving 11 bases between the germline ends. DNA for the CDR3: TGTGCCAGCAGTTATATTGGCCCGATGAACACTGAAGCTTTCTTT. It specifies CASSYIGPMNTEAFF.

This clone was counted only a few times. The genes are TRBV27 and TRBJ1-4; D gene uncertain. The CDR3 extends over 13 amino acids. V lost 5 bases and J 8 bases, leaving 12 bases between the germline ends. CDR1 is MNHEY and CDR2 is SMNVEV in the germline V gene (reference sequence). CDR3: CASSPFVGEKLFF. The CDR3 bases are TGTGCCAGCAGTCCATTCGTTGGGGAAAAACTGTTTTTT. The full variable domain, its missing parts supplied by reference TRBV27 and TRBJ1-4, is EAQVTQNPRYLITVTGKKLTVTCSQNMNHEYMSWYRQDPGLGLRQIYYSMNVEVTDKGDVPEGYKVSRKEKRNFPLILESPSPNQTSLYFCASSPFVGEKLFFGSGTQLSVL.

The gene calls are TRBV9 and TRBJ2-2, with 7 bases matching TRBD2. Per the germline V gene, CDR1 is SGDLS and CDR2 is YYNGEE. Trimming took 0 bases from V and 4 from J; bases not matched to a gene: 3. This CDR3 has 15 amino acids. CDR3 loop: CASSVASGITGELFF. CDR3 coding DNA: TGTGCCAGCAGCGTAGCCAGCGGGATCACCGGGGAGCTGTTTTTT.

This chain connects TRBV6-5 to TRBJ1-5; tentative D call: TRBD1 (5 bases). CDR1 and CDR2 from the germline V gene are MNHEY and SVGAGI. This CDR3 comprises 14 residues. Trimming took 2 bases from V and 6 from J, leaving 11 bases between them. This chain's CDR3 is CASSYGGGSQPQHF. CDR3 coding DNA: TGTGCCAGCAGTTACGGCGGGGGATCTCAGCCCCAGCATTTT.

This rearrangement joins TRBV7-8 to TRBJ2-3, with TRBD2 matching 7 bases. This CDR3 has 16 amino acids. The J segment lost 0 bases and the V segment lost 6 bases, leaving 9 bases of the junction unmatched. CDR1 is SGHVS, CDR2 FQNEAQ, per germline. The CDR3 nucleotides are TGTGCCAGCAGAACCAGCGGGGACGGAAGCACAGATACGCAGTATTTT. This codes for CASRTSGDGSTDTQYF.

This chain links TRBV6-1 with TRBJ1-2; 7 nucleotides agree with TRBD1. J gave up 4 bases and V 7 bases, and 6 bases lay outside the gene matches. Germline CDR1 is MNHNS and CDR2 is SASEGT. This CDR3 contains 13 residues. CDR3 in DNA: TGTGCCAGCAACGCCGGACAGGTCTATGGCTACACCTTC. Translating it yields CASNAGQVYGYTF.

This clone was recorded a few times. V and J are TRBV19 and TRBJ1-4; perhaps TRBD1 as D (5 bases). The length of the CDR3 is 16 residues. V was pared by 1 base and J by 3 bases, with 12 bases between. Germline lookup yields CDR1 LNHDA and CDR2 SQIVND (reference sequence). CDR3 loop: CASSIGGVASNEKLFF. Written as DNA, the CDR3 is TGTGCCAGTAGTATAGGAGGGGTCGCATCTAATGAAAAACTGTTTTTT.

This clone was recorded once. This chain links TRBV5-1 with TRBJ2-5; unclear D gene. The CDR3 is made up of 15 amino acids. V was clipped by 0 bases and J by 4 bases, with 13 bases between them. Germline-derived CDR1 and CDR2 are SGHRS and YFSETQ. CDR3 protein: CASSLANQPTETQYF. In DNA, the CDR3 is TGCGCCAGCAGCTTGGCGAACCAGCCTACAGAGACCCAGTACTTC.

CDR3 amino acids: CASSVFRSSYNEQFF. CDR3 nucleotides: TGTGCCAGCAGCGTCTTTCGGAGCTCCTACAATGAGCAGTTCTTC. The chain joins TRBV9 to TRBJ2-1; D uncertain. V lost 2 bases and J lost 0, with 9 bases in between. This CDR3 spans 15 amino acids. Germline values: CDR1 SGDLS, CDR2 YYNGEE.

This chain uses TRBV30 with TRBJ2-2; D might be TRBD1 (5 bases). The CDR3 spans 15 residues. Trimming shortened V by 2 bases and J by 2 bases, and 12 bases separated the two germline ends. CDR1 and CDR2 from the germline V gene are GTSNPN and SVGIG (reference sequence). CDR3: CAWSYPGQNTGELFF. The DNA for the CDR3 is TGTGCCTGGAGTTACCCAGGACAAAACACCGGGGAGCTGTTTTTT. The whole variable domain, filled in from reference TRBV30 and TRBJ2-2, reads SQTIHQWPATLVQPVGSPLSLECTVEGTSNPNLYWYRQAAGRGLQLLFYSVGIGQISSEVPQNLSASRPQDRQFILSSKKLLLSDSGFYLCAWSYPGQNTGELFFGEGSRLTVL.

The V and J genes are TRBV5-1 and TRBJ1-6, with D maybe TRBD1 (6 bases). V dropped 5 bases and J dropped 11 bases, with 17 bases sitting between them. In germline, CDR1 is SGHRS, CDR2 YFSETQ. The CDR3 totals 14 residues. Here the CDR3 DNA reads TGCGCCAGCAGAGCGGGTACAGGGAATCCACCCCTCCACTTT. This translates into CASRAGTGNPPLHF.

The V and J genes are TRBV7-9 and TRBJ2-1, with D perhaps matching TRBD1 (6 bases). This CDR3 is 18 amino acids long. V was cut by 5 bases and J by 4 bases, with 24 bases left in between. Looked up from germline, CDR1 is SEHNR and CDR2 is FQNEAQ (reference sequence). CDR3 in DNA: TGTGCCAGCAGCGTAGGGCGATCTACAGGGTTTCTTTACAATGAGCAGTTCTTC. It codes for CASSVGRSTGFLYNEQFF. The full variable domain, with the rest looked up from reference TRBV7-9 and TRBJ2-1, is DTGVSQNPRHKITKRGQNVTFRCDPISEHNRLYWYRQTLGQGPEFLTYFQNEAQLEKSRLLSDRFSAERPKGSFSTLEIQRTEQGDSAMYLCASSVGRSTGFLYNEQFFGPGTRLTVL.

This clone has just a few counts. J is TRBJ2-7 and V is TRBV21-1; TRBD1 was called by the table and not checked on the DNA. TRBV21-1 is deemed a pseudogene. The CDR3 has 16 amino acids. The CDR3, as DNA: TGTGCCAGCAGCAAACACCCGGGGACACCGTTGTACGAGCAGTACGTC. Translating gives CASSKHPGTPLYEQYV.

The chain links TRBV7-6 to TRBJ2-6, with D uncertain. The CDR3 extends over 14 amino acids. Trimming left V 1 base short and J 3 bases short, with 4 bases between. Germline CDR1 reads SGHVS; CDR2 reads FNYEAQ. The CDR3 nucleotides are TGTGCCAGCAGCTTAGAGGGTGGGGCCAACGTCCTGACTTTC. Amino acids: CASSLEGGANVLTF.

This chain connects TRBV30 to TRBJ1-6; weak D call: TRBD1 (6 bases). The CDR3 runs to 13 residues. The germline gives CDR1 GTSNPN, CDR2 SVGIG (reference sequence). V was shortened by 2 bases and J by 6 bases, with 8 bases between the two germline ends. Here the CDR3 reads CAWSTGSNSPLHF. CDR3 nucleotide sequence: TGTGCCTGGAGTACAGGGAGTAATTCACCCCTCCACTTT.

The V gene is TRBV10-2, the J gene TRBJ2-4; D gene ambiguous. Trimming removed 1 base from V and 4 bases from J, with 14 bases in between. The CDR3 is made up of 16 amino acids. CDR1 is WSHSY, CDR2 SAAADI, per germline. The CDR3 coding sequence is TGCGCCAGCAGTGAGTTATTGGAGAAAGAGAAAAACATTCAGTACTTC. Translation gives CASSELLEKEKNIQYF.

DNA of the CDR3: TGTGCCAGCAGTTGGCTGGCGGGGGGACGGGAGACCCAGTACTTC. Its protein product is CASSWLAGGRETQYF. This sequence joins TRBV6-5 and TRBJ2-5; 8 positions match TRBD2. The CDR3 consists of 15 residues. CDR1 MNHEY and CDR2 SVGAGI come from the germline V gene. The J segment lost 5 bases and the V segment lost 4 bases, leaving 9 bases of the junction unmatched.

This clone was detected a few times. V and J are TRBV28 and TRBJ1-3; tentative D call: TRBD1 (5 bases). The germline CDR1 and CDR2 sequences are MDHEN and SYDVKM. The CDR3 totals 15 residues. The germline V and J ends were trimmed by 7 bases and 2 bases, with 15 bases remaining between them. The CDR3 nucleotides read TGTGCCAGCACCCCAGGGACCGTAGCTGGAAACACCATATATTTT. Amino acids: CASTPGTVAGNTIYF.

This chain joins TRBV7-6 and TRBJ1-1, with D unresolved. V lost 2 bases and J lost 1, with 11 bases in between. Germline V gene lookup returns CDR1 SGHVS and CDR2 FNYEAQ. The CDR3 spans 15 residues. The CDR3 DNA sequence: TGTGCCAGCAGCTTAAATTTCAATTGGAACACTGAAGCTTTCTTT. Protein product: CASSLNFNWNTEAFF.

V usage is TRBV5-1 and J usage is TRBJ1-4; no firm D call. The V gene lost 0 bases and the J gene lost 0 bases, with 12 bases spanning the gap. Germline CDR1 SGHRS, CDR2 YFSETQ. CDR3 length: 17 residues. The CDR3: CASSLDLRPATNEKLFF. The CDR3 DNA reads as TGCGCCAGCAGCTTGGACCTCCGACCTGCAACTAATGAAAAACTGTTTTTT.

The CDR3 DNA sequence: TGTGCCAGTAGTATTGGATATCGGAACTCCTATAACACTGAAGCTTTCTTT. As protein: CASSIGYRNSYNTEAFF. This chain uses TRBV19 with TRBJ1-1; D gene ambiguous. The CDR3 totals 17 residues. Germline CDR1 and CDR2: LNHDA and SQIVND (reference sequence). Trimming removed 3 bases at V and 2 bases at J, with 19 bases between.

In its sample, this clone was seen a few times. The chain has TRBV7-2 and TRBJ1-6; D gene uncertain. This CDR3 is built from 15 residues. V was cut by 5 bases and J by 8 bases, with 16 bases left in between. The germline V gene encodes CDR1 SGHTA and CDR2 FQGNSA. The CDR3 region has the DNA TGTGCCAGCAGCGCACACTTAGCTCGGGATTCACCCCTCCACTTT. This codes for CASSAHLARDSPLHF.

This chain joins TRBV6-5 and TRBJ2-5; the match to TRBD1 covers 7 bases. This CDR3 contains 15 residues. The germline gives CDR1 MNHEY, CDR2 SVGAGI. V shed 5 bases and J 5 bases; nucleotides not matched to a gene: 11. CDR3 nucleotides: TGTGCCAGCAGTGGGGGACAGCTTGAAGGGGAGACCCAGTACTTC. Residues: CASSGGQLEGETQYF.